Described below is a single T cell receptor (beta chain) sequence and its context. Per germline, CDR1 LNHDA and CDR2 SQIVND (reference sequence). V was clipped by 1 base and J by 5 bases; unmatched bases: 7. This CDR3 comprises 17 residues. Generated by immunoSEQ multiplex PCR, the TCRdb table keeps only in-frame clones and is missing some. The sample yields around 62,000 clones, 94% seen once. Before the COVID-19 pandemic, during about 2010-2018, CD4+ T cells were taken from unexposed donors. The sample is drawn from a study of CD4 T cells in relation to SARS-CoV-2 and coronaviruses. The rearrangement joins TRBV19 to TRBJ1-5; 11 bases agree with TRBD1. The sequence came from a human donor in good health. The sample was naive CD4+ T cells from PBMCs. Subset reported: naive CD4+ T cells isolated by negative enrichment. The CDR3 loop is CASSIVGTGGYHQPQHF. The CDR3 DNA sequence: TGTGCCAGTAGTATAGTTGGGACAGGGGGTTATCATCAGCCCCAGCATTTT.